Below are 31 T cell receptor beta chains sequenced from a single sample in a study of blood T cells in healthy people across ages. Through a sample-barcoded 5' primer and a J-beta primer mix, a second PCR was run for roughly 6 to 11 cycles. A single record per CDR3 protein comes from TCRdb applying MiXCR to the 5' RACE reads. The sample lists around 900,000 distinct CDR3 sequences, 51% occurring once. Sequencing was carried out using blood. These receptors all stem from a woman aged 60-70 years in good health.

V is TRBV2 and J is TRBJ2-2; D is unclear. Germline CDR1 reads SNHLY; CDR2 reads FYNNEI. V was shortened by 1 base and J by 12 bases, with 6 bases between the two germline ends. The CDR3 is 11 residues long. The CDR3 loop reads CASSEVGQLFF. CDR3 nucleotides: TGTGCCAGCAGTGAAGTGGGCCAGCTGTTTTTT.

The V and J genes are TRBV27 and TRBJ2-3; 7 bases fit TRBD1. The CDR3 sequence is 15 residues long. In germline, CDR1 is MNHEY, CDR2 SMNVEV (reference sequence). The ends lost 2 bases at V and 5 bases at J; junction bases unmatched: 7. Here the CDR3 DNA reads TGTGCCAGCAGTTTAAAGGGGGCCTGGGGAGATACGCAGTATTTT. Protein product: CASSLKGAWGDTQYF.

This clonotype was observed a few times. The chain combines TRBV2 with TRBJ2-2, with 8 bases aligning to TRBD1. Germline assignment: CDR1 SNHLY and CDR2 FYNNEI. V dropped 9 bases and J dropped 7; count of bases not matched to a gene: 4. CDR3 length equals 12 residues. CDR3 amino acids: CARQGQGGELFF. In DNA, the CDR3 is TGTGCCAGGCAAGGACAGGGCGGGGAGCTGTTTTTT.

A remark on this clonotype: The junction departs from the called germline gene at one end, perhaps through a read error. The V and J genes are TRBV27 and TRBJ1-1, with D tentatively TRBD1 (5 bases). Germline V gives CDR1 MNHEY, CDR2 SMNVEV (reference sequence). CDR3 length: 15 residues. The CDR3, as DNA: TGCGCCAGCAGTTTAGTGGGACCCATGAACACTGAAGCTTTCTTT. Translation gives CASSLVGPMNTEAFF.

This clonotype was counted a single time. At one end, the junction sequence differs from germline, possibly due to a read error. The chain is built from TRBV20-1 and TRBJ2-1; 10 bases match TRBD2. CDR1 and CDR2 (germline): DFQATT, SNEGSKA (reference sequence). This CDR3 is built from 15 residues. CDR3 coding DNA: TGCAGTACTAGGCCCGGGACTAGCGCAAACAATGAGCAGTTCTTC. Amino acids: CSTRPGTSANNEQFF.

J is TRBJ2-4 and V is TRBV20-1; D is unclear. The DNA matches TRBJ2-7 better at its end, which makes the J call doubtful. The germline V gene has CDR1 DFQATT and CDR2 SNEGSKA (reference sequence). The CDR3 is made up of 14 amino acids. In nucleotides, the CDR3 is TGCAGTGCTTCCCTTCCCCCGAATCTCCACGAGCAGTACTTC. Protein product: CSASLPPNLHEQYF.

This clonotype was seen only a few times. Compared with germline, one end of the junction differs, possibly owing to a read error. The chain is built from TRBV9 and TRBJ2-6; D remains ambiguous. Germline CDR1 SGDLS, CDR2 YYNGEE. The CDR3 is made up of 17 amino acids. The DNA for the CDR3 is TGTGCCGGCAGCGTAGTCGGATCTGCACCTGGGGCCAACGTCCTGACTTTC. Translated: CAGSVVGSAPGANVLTF.

This clonotype was counted only a few times. V gene TRBV29-1 combines with J gene TRBJ2-1, with TRBD2 matching 7 bases. The V gene's germline CDR1 is SQVTM and CDR2 ANQGSEA. With V trimmed by 6 bases and J by 0 bases, 5 bases remained unmatched. The CDR3 has 14 amino acids. Here the CDR3 reads CSVPGLGSYNEQFF. CDR3 DNA: TGCAGCGTGCCAGGACTAGGCTCCTACAATGAGCAGTTCTTC.

This clonotype occurred a few times. V gene TRBV7-9 combines with J gene TRBJ2-3; D not certain. The ends were cut back, 7 bases at V and 8 bases at J, with 7 bases in the middle. CDR3 length: 10 amino acids. The germline V gene encodes CDR1 SEHNR and CDR2 FQNEAQ (reference sequence). The CDR3 DNA follows: TGTGCCAGCACCAGTTTTACGCAGTATTTT. Residues: CASTSFTQYF. The full variable domain, rest sourced from reference TRBV7-9 and TRBJ2-3, is DTGVSQNPRHKITKRGQNVTFRCDPISEHNRLYWYRQTLGQGPEFLTYFQNEAQLEKSRLLSDRFSAERPKGSFSTLEIQRTEQGDSAMYLCASTSFTQYFGPGTRLTVL.

V is TRBV9 and J is TRBJ2-7; D is unresolved. V lost 0 bases to trimming and J lost 2 bases, with 12 bases between them. CDR3 length: 15 residues. CDR1 is SGDLS and CDR2 is YYNGEE in the germline V gene. The CDR3 DNA is TGTGCCAGCAGCGTAGGGCCAGCTAAAACCTACGAGCAGTACTTC. Translation gives CASSVGPAKTYEQYF.

The chain couples TRBV18 to TRBJ2-1; 8 bases line up with TRBD1. Trimming took 3 bases from V and 3 from J; bases not matched to a gene: 4. Germline CDR1 KGHSH, CDR2 LQKENI. This CDR3 is built from 15 residues. CDR3 coding DNA: TGTGCCAGCTCACCTGGACAGGGCGACTACAATGAGCAGTTCTTC. This encodes CASSPGQGDYNEQFF.

The V and J genes are TRBV5-5 and TRBJ1-1; maybe TRBD1 (5 bases). V was cut by 0 bases and J by 4 bases, with 13 bases left in between. The germline V gene has CDR1 SGHKS and CDR2 YYEKEE (reference sequence). This CDR3 region has 15 residues. In nucleotides, the CDR3 is TGTGCCAGCAGCTTGGTCAGCGGGGCTCGCACTGAAGCTTTCTTT. Translation gives CASSLVSGARTEAFF.

This clonotype has more than one count but fewer than ten. The rearrangement joins TRBV12-3 or TRBV12-4 to TRBJ1-1; no definite D call. The CDR3 is 11 residues long. V lost 1 base, J lost 7 bases, and 4 bases lay in between. In DNA, the CDR3 is TGTGCCAGCAGTTTAGGGTATGAAGCTTTCTTT. Translation gives CASSLGYEAFF.

The chain uses TRBV20-1 and TRBJ2-3, with 7 bases identical to TRBD1. CDR3 length: 17 amino acids. Looked up from germline, CDR1 is DFQATT and CDR2 is SNEGSKA (reference sequence). J gave up 0 bases and V 3 bases, and 12 bases lay outside the gene matches. Written as DNA, the CDR3 is TGCAGTGCTAGTCCCAACTTCGACAGGGCAAGCACAGATACGCAGTATTTT. It yields the protein CSASPNFDRASTDTQYF.

This clonotype was observed many times. This rearrangement joins TRBV12-3 or TRBV12-4 to TRBJ2-7, with 9 bases that match TRBD2. The CDR3 covers 15 residues. With V trimmed by 6 bases and J by 3 bases, 9 bases remained unmatched. The CDR3 here is CASSLSGSPIYEQYF. In DNA form, the CDR3 reads TGTGCCAGCAGCCTTAGCGGGAGTCCTATCTACGAGCAGTACTTC.

The gene calls are TRBV4-2 and TRBJ2-5; a weak D match, TRBD1 (6 bases). The CDR3 extends over 15 amino acids. CDR1 LGHNA and CDR2 YNFKEQ come from the germline V gene. V was pared by 1 base and J by 2 bases, with 11 bases between. In DNA form, the CDR3 reads TGTGCCAGCAGCCAAGTTCGCGGACAGCAAGAGACCCAGTACTTC. Its protein is CASSQVRGQQETQYF.

The chain uses TRBV27 and TRBJ2-7; D is perhaps TRBD1 (5 bases). The germline gives CDR1 MNHEY, CDR2 SMNVEV (reference sequence). This CDR3 has 16 residues. Trimming took 0 bases from V and 3 from J, leaving 15 bases between them. CDR3 sequence (DNA): TGTGCCAGCAGTTTATCTGGTTGGGGCGAAATCTACGAGCAGTACTTC. Translation gives CASSLSGWGEIYEQYF.

V is TRBV3-1 and J is TRBJ2-7; TRBD2 might be the D (6 bases). This CDR3 is built from 15 residues. The germline V and J ends were trimmed by 2 bases and 2 bases, with 13 bases remaining between them. The germline V gene encodes CDR1 LGHDT and CDR2 YNNKEL (reference sequence). CDR3 nucleotides: TGTGCCAGCAGCCAACGGGGGACGTCCGCCTACGAGCAGTACTTC. This codes for CASSQRGTSAYEQYF.

This clonotype was seen more than once but under ten times. The genes are TRBV18 and TRBJ2-1; weak D call: TRBD2 (6 bases). Germline CDR1 KGHSH, CDR2 LQKENI. The CDR3 covers 15 residues. V gave up 6 bases and J gave up 2 bases, with 14 bases separating them. CDR3 sequence: CASSFGTSPYNEQFF. CDR3 DNA: TGTGCCAGCTCGTTCGGGACTTCCCCCTACAATGAGCAGTTCTTC.

This clonotype occurred many times. V usage is TRBV28 and J usage is TRBJ2-7, with 9 positions matching TRBD1. Germline-derived CDR1 and CDR2 are MDHEN and SYDVKM. V shed 3 bases, J shed 3 bases, and the junction held 6 bases outside the gene matches. This CDR3 contains 15 residues. In DNA, the CDR3 is TGTGCCAGCAGTTTTGGGGGGACAGGGAACTACGAGCAGTACTTC. Translating gives CASSFGGTGNYEQYF.

This clonotype was seen a few times. The chain couples TRBV28 to TRBJ1-5; D is uncertain. Germline V gene sequence: CDR1 MDHEN, CDR2 SYDVKM. The CDR3 spans 12 residues. V was cut by 1 base and J by 8 bases, with 6 bases left in between. The CDR3 sequence: CASSLLSKPQHF. CDR3 nucleotides: TGTGCCAGCAGTTTATTAAGTAAGCCCCAGCATTTT.

Only a few counts were recorded for this clonotype. The chain joins TRBV15 to TRBJ1-5; no clear D. Germline CDR1 and CDR2: LNHNV and YYDKDF (reference sequence). The CDR3 totals 15 residues. V lost 0 bases and J 4 bases, leaving 10 bases between the germline ends. The CDR3 DNA reads TGTGCCACCAGCAGAGATGACACCTCGAATCAGCCCCAGCATTTT. Encoded protein: CATSRDDTSNQPQHF. The variable domain in full, completed from reference TRBV15 and TRBJ1-5, reads DAMVIQNPRYQVTQFGKPVTLSCSQTLNHNVMYWYQQKSSQAPKLLFHYYDKDFNNEADTPDNFQSRRPNTSFCFLDIRSPGLGDTAMYLCATSRDDTSNQPQHFGDGTRLSIL.

The chain has TRBV20-1 and TRBJ2-1; TRBD2 is a possible D gene (7 bases). Deletions cut 4 bases from V and 7 bases from J, with 17 bases between. The CDR3 covers 14 residues. CDR1 is DFQATT and CDR2 is SNEGSKA in the germline V gene (reference sequence). The CDR3 here is CSAIAGAGSNEQFF. In DNA form, the CDR3 reads TGCAGTGCTATCGCGGGGGCGGGCTCAAATGAGCAGTTCTTC.

This chain joins TRBV6-6 and TRBJ2-7, with D tentatively TRBD2 (5 bases). V lost 0 bases to trimming and J lost 6 bases, with 15 bases between them. Germline CDR1 is MNHNY and CDR2 is SVGAGI (reference sequence). The CDR3 totals 15 residues. CDR3 DNA sequence: TGTGCCAGCAGTTACTCGTCGCAGCAAGGGAGCGAGCAGTACTTC. Protein product: CASSYSSQQGSEQYF.

In its sample, this clonotype was seen a few times. The chain uses TRBV5-5 and TRBJ2-1; 9 bases match TRBD1. CDR1 is SGHKS, CDR2 YYEKEE, per germline (reference sequence). This CDR3 has 16 amino acids. V trimming: 4 bases; J trimming: 9 bases; junction bases outside the gene matches: 14. The CDR3 loop is CASSGTLRTGVIEQFF. Here the CDR3 DNA reads TGTGCCAGCAGCGGGACTCTAAGGACAGGGGTCATTGAGCAGTTCTTC. The variable domain in full, completed from reference TRBV5-5 and TRBJ2-1, reads DAGVTQSPTHLIKTRGQQVTLRCSPISGHKSVSWYQQVLGQGPQFIFQYYEKEERGRGNFPDRFSARQFPNYSSELNVNALLLGDSALYLCASSGTLRTGVIEQFFGPGTRLTVL.

CDR3 DNA: TGTGCCAGCAGTTTTGTCCAGGGACACACAGATACGCAGTATTTT. It codes for CASSFVQGHTDTQYF. The chain combines TRBV12-3 or TRBV12-4 with TRBJ2-3; the D gene is possibly TRBD1 (6 bases). The CDR3 runs 15 residues. With 3 bases removed from V and 2 bases from J, the gap between germline ends came to 12 bases.

The chain links TRBV20-1 to TRBJ2-7; no reliable D call. Germline V CDR1 and CDR2: DFQATT, SNEGSKA (reference sequence). The V end was cut by 0 bases, the J end by 5 bases, with 17 bases between. The CDR3 is made up of 15 amino acids. The chain's CDR3 is CSARDRAPRRHEQYF. The CDR3 DNA reads as TGCAGTGCTAGAGATAGAGCACCCAGGCGGCACGAGCAGTACTTC.

The J gene is TRBJ2-1, the V gene TRBV7-2; D uncertain. CDR1 and CDR2 from the germline V gene are SGHTA and FQGNSA. Trimming removed 1 base at V and 3 bases at J, with 10 bases between. The CDR3 spans 15 residues. The CDR3 loop is CASSLVKGNYNEQFF. CDR3 coding DNA: TGTGCCAGCAGCTTAGTCAAAGGGAACTACAATGAGCAGTTCTTC.

This sequence joins TRBV5-5 and TRBJ2-4; a weak D match, TRBD2 (7 bases). The V gene's germline CDR1 is SGHKS and CDR2 YYEKEE (reference sequence). V lost 4 bases to trimming and J lost 8 bases, with 16 bases between them. The CDR3 extends over 14 amino acids. The CDR3 sequence: CASSGGDNGDIQYF. For the CDR3, the DNA is TGTGCCAGCAGCGGGGGGGACAACGGGGACATTCAGTACTTC.

This chain connects TRBV20-1 to TRBJ2-3; unclear D gene. The CDR3 has 12 amino acids. Germline V lookup: CDR1 DFQATT, CDR2 SNEGSKA (reference sequence). Trimming cost V 1 base and J 4 bases, with 6 bases left between them. The CDR3 DNA reads as TGCAGTGCTAGAGTGGACCCAGATACGCAGTATTTT. As protein: CSARVDPDTQYF.

This clonotype was recorded a few times. V usage is TRBV4-2 and J usage is TRBJ2-3; 10 bases are a match to TRBD2. V lost 5 bases to trimming and J lost 6 bases; unmatched junction nucleotides: 11. This CDR3 is 16 amino acids long. CDR1 and CDR2 (germline): LGHNA, YNFKEQ. The CDR3 DNA is TGTGCCAGCAGCGAAAGGGGTAGCGGGAGGACTGATACGCAGTATTTT. Translated: CASSERGSGRTDTQYF.